Described below is a single T cell receptor beta chain sequence and its context. Original analysis: Reference gene primer amplification gave estimated nucleated cell counts. The protocol was immunoSEQ multiplex PCR, while the TCRdb copy is restricted to in-frame clones and leaves out a portion. The V and J calls and clone size come from that table; D and trimming were worked out from the DNA. The sample holds approximately 170,000 clones, under 90% seen once. The source of the sample is a study of blood T cell repertoires in COVID-19. Study summary: Both acute and convalescent COVID-19 samples were obtained from the United States, Italy and Spain. Sources were T cells, B-cell-depleted T cells, or PBMCs; the material itself was cDNA or gDNA.

CDR3 length: 15 amino acids. The V and J ends lost 2 bases and 4 bases respectively, with 11 bases between them. In germline, CDR1 is MNHEY, CDR2 SVGAGI. The source of this sequence is a woman of 80 years or more with acute or convalescent COVID-19. Input material: peripheral blood. V and J are TRBV6-5 and TRBJ1-4; D possibly corresponds to TRBD1 (5 bases). CDR3 sequence (DNA): TGTGCCAGCAGTTACGCGGGACGGAGTAATGAAAAACTGTTTTTT. Its protein product is CASSYAGRSNEKLFF.